This T cell receptor beta chain is from a study of PD-L1 blockade in urothelial cancer. Comments on this clone: The antigen remains undetermined.

The CDR3 is made up of 13 amino acids. Germline CDR1 and CDR2: MNHEY and SVGAGI. Trimming left V 2 bases short and J 5 bases short, with 10 bases between. Overall study findings and caveats: Improved survival was predicted by pretreatment blood TCR clonality below the median.

Spike-ins of synthetic TCR analog templates went into each PCR. Profiling relied on immunoSEQ multiplex PCR, and the TCRdb table lists in-frame clones only, not all of them. This sample yields about 88,000 clones, of which about 90% are seen a single time; 0.85% to 1% belongs to the top ten. Noted time point: pretreatment peripheral blood. The chain carries TRBV6-5 and TRBJ2-7, with D tentatively TRBD2 (5 bases). This receptor was obtained from an elderly woman with urothelial cancer. The sample in question was PBMCs, obtained around atezolizumab (anti-PD-L1) treatment. The CDR3 DNA sequence: TGTGCCAGCAGTTACGCGGGTCGGCACGAGCAGTACTTC. Protein: CASSYAGRHEQYF.